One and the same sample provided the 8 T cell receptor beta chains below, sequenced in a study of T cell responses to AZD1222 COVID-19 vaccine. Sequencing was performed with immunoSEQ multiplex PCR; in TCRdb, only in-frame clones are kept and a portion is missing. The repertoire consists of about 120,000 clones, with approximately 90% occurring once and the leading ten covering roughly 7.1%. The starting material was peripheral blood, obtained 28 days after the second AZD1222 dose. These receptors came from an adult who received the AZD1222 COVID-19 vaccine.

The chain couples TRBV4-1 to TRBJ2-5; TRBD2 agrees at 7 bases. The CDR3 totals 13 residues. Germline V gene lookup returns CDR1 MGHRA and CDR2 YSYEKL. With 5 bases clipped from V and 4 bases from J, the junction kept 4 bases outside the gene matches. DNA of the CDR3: TGCGCCAGCAGCGGGAGGGCCCTAGAGACCCAGTACTTC. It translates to CASSGRALETQYF.

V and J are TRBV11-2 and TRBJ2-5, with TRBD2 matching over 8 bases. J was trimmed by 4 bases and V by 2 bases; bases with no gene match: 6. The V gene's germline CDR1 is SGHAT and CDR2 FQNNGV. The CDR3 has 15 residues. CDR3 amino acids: CASSLMAGGRETQYF. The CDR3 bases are TGTGCCAGCAGCTTAATGGCGGGAGGACGAGAGACCCAGTACTTC.

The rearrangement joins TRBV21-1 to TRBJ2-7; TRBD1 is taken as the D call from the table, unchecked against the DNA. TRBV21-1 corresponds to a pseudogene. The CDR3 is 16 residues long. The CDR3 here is CASSKRVRTGHYEQYF. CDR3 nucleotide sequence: TGTGCCAGCAGCAAAAGAGTCCGGACAGGGCACTACGAGCAGTACTTC.

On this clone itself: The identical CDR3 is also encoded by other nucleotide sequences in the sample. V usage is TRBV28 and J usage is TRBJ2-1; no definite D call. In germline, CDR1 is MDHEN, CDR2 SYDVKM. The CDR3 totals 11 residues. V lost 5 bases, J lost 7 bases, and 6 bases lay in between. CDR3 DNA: TGTGCCAGCAGTCCCCGGAATGAGCAGTTCTTC. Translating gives CASSPRNEQFF.

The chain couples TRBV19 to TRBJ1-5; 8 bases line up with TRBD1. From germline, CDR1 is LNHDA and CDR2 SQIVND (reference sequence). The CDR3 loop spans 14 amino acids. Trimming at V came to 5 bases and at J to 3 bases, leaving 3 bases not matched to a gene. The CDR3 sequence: CASSLTGDNQPQHF. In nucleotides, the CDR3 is TGTGCCAGTAGTTTGACAGGGGACAATCAGCCCCAGCATTTT.

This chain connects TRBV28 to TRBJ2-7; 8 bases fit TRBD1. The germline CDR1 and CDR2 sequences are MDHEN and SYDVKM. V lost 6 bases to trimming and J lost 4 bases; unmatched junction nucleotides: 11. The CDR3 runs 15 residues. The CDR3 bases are TGTGCCAGCAGCGGCGACAGGGGTGGCGGATACGAGCAGTACTTC. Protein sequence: CASSGDRGGGYEQYF. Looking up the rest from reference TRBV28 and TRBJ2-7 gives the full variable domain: DVKVTQSSRYLVKRTGEKVFLECVQDMDHENMFWYRQDPGLGLRLIYFSYDVKMKEKGDIPEGYSVSREKKERFSLILESASTNQTSMYLCASSGDRGGGYEQYFGPGTRLTVT.

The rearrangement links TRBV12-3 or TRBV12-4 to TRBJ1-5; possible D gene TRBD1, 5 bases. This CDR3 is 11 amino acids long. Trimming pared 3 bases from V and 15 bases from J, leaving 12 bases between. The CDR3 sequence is CASSFGQGGHF. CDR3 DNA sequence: TGTGCCAGCAGTTTCGGTCAGGGAGGGCATTTT.

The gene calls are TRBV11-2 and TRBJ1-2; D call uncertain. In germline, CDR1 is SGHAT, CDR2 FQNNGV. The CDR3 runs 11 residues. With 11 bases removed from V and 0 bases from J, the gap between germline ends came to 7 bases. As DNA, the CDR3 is TGTGCCGAGGGAACTAACTATGGCTACACCTTC. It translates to CAEGTNYGYTF.